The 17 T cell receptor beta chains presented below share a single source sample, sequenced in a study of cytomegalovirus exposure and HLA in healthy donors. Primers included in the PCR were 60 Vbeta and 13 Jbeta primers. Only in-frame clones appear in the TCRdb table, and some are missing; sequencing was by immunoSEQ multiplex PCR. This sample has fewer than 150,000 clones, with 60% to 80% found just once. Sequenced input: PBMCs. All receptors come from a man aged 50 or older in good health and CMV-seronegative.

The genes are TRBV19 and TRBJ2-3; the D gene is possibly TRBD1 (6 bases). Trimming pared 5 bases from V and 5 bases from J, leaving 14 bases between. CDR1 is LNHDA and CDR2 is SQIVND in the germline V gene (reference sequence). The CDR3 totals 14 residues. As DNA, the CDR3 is TGTGCCAGTAGTCACAGGGTTGGCGGAGATACGCAGTATTTT. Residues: CASSHRVGGDTQYF.

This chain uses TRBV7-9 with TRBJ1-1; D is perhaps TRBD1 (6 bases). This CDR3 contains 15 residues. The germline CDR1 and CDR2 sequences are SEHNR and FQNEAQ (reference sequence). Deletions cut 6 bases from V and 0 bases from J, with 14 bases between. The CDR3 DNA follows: TGTGCCAGCAGTCTACAGGGAGACATGAACACTGAAGCTTTCTTT. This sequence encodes CASSLQGDMNTEAFF. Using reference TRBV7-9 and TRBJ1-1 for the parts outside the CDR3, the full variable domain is DTGVSQNPRHKITKRGQNVTFRCDPISEHNRLYWYRQTLGQGPEFLTYFQNEAQLEKSRLLSDRFSAERPKGSFSTLEIQRTEQGDSAMYLCASSLQGDMNTEAFFGQGTRLTVV.

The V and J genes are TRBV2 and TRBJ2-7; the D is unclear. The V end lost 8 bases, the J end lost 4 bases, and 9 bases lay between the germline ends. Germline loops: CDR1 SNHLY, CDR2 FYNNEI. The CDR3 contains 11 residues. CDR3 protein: CASGSQYEQYF. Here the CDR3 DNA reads TGTGCCAGCGGTAGCCAGTACGAGCAGTACTTC.

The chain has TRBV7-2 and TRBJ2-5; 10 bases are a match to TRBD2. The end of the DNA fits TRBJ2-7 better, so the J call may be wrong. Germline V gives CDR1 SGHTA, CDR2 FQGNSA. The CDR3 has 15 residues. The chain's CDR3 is CASSFLSGRGYEQYF. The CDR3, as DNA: TGTGCCAGCAGCTTCCTAAGCGGGAGGGGCTACGAGCAGTACTTC.

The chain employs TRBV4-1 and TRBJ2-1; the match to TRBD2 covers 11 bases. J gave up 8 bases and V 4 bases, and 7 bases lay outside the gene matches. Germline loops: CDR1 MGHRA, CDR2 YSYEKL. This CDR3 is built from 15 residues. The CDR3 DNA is TGCGCCAGCAGCCTGACTAGCGGGACATCCGATGAGCAGTTCTTC. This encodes CASSLTSGTSDEQFF.

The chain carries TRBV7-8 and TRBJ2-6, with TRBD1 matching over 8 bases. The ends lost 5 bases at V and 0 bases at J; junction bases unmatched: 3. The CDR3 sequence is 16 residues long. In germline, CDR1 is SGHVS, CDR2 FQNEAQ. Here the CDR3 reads CASSLTGVSGANVLTF. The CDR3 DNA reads TGTGCCAGCAGCCTGACAGGGGTCTCTGGGGCCAACGTCCTGACTTTC. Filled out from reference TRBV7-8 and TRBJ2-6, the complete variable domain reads GAGVSQSPRYKVAKRGQDVALRCDPISGHVSLFWYQQALGQGPEFLTYFQNEAQLDKSGLPSDRFFAERPEGSVSTLKIQRTQQEDSAVYLCASSLTGVSGANVLTFGAGSRLTVL.

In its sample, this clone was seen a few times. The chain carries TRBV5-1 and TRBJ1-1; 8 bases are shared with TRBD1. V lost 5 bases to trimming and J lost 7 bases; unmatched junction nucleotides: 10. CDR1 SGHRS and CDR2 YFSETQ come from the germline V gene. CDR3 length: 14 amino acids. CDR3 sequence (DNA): TGCGCCAGCAGAGCCCAGACAGGGGCGGGTGAAGCTTTCTTT. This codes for CASRAQTGAGEAFF. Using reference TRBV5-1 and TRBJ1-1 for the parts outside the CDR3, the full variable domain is KAGVTQTPRYLIKTRGQQVTLSCSPISGHRSVSWYQQTPGQGLQFLFEYFSETQRNKGNFPGRFSGRQFSNSRSEMNVSTLELGDSALYLCASRAQTGAGEAFFGQGTRLTVV.

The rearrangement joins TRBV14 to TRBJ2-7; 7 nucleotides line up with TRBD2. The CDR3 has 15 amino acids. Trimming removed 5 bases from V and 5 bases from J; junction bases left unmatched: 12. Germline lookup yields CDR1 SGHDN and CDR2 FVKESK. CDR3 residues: CASSLGLVSFNEQYF. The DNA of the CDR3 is TGTGCCAGCAGCTTAGGACTAGTATCATTCAACGAGCAGTACTTC. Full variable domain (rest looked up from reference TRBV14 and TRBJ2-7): EAGVTQFPSHSVIEKGQTVTLRCDPISGHDNLYWYRRVMGKEIKFLLHFVKESKQDESGMPNNRFLAERTGGTYSTLKVQPAELEDSGVYFCASSLGLVSFNEQYFGPGTRLTVT.

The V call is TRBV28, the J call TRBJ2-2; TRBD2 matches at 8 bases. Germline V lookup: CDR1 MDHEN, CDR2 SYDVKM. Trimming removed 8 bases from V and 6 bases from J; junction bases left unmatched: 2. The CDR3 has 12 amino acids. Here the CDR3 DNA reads TGTGCCAGCGCGGGGGGCGCCGGGGAGCTGTTTTTT. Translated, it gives CASAGGAGELFF.

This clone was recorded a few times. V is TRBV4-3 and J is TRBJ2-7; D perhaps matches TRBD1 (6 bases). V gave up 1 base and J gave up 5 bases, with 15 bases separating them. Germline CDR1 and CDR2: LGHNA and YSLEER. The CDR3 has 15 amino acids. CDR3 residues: CASSQGMGATDEQYF. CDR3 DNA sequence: TGCGCCAGCAGCCAAGGTATGGGGGCAACGGACGAGCAGTACTTC.

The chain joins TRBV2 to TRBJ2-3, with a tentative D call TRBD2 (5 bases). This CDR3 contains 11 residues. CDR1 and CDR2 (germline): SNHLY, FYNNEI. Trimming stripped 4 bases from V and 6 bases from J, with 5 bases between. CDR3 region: CASSGGDTQYF. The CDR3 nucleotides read TGTGCCAGCAGTGGAGGGGATACGCAGTATTTT. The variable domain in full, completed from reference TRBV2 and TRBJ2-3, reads EPEVTQTPSHQVTQMGQEVILRCVPISNHLYFYWYRQILGQKVEFLVSFYNNEISEKSEIFDDQFSVERPDGSNFTLKIRSTKLEDSAMYFCASSGGDTQYFGPGTRLTVL.

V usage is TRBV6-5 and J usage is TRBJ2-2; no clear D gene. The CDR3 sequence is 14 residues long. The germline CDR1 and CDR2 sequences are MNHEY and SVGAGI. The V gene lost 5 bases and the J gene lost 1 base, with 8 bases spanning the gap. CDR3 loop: CASSIYRNTGELFF. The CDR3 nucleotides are TGTGCCAGCAGTATATACAGGAACACCGGGGAGCTGTTTTTT.

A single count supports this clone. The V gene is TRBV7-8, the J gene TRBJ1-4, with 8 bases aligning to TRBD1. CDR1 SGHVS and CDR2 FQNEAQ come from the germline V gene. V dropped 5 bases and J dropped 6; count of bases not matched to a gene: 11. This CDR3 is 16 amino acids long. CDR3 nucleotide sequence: TGTGCCAGCAGCGTAGGACCCGGGACAGGTCATGAAAAACTGTTTTTT. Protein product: CASSVGPGTGHEKLFF.

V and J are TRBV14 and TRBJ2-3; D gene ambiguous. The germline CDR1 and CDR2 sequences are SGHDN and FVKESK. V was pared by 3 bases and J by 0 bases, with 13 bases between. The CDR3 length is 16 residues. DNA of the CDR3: TGTGCCAGCAGCCACCGCGGCTTACCTAGCACAGATACGCAGTATTTT. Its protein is CASSHRGLPSTDTQYF.

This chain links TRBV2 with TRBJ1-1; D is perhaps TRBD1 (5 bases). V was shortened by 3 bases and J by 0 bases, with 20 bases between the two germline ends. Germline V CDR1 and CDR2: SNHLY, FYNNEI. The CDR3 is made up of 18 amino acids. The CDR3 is CASSEVPGPFQMNTEAFF. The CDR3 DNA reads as TGTGCCAGCAGTGAGGTCCCAGGGCCCTTCCAGATGAACACTGAAGCTTTCTTT.

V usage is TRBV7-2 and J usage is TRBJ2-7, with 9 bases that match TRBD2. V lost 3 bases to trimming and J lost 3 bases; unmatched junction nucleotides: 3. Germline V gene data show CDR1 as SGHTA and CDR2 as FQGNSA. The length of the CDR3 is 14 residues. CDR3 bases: TGTGCCAGCAGCTTTAGCGGGAGTCACTACGAGCAGTACTTC. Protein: CASSFSGSHYEQYF. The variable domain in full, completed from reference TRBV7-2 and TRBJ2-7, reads GAGVSQSPSNKVTEKGKDVELRCDPISGHTALYWYRQSLGQGLEFLIYFQGNSAPDKSGLPSDRFSAERTGGSVSTLTIQRTQQEDSAVYLCASSFSGSHYEQYFGPGTRLTVT.

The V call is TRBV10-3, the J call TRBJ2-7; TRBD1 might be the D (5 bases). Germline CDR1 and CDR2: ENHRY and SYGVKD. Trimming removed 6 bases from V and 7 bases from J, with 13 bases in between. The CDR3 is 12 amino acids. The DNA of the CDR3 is TGTGCCATCAGCGAAAGGGCAGGGGAGCAGTACTTC. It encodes CAISERAGEQYF.